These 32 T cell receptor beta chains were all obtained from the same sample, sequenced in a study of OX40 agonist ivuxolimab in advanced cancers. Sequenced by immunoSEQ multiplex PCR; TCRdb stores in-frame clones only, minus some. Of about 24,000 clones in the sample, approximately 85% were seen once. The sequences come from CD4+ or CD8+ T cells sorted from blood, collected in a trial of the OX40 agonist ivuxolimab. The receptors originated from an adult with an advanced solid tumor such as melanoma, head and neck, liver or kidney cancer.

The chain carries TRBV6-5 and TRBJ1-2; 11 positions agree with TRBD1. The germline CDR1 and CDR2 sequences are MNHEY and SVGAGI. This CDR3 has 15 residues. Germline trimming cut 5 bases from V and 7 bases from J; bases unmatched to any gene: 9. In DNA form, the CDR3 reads TGTGCCAGCAGTACGGCCGGACAGGGGGCGCGTGGCTACACCTTC. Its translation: CASSTAGQGARGYTF.

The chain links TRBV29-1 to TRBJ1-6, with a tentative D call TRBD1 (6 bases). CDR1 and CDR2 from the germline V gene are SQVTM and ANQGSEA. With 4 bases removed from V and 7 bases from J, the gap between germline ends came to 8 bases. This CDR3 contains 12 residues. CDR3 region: CSVGDKNSPLHF. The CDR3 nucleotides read TGCAGCGTTGGGGACAAGAATTCACCCCTCCACTTT.

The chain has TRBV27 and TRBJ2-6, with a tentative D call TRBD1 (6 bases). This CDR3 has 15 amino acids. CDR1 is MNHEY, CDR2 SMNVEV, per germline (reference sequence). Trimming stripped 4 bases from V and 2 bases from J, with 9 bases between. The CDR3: CASSSTGPGANVLTF. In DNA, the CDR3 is TGTGCCAGCAGTTCAACAGGGCCTGGGGCCAACGTCCTGACTTTC.

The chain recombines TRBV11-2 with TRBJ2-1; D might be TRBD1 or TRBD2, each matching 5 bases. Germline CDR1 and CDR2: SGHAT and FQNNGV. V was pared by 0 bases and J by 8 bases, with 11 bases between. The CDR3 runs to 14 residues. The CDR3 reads CASSLDRLGDEQFF. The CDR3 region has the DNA TGTGCCAGCAGCTTAGACAGGCTGGGGGATGAGCAGTTCTTC.

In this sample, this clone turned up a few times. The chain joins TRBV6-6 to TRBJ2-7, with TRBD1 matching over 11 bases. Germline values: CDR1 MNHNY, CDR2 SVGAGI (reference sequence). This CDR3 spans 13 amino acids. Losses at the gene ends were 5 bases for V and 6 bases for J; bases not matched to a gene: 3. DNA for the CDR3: TGTGCCAGCAGTCCGGGGACAGGGGGCGAGCAGTACTTC. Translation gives CASSPGTGGEQYF.

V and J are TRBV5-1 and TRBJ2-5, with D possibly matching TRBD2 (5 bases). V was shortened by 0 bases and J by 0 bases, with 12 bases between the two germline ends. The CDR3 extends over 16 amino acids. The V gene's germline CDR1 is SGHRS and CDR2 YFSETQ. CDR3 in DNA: TGCGCCAGCAGCTTGGGAGCGGCGGTGGACCAAGAGACCCAGTACTTC. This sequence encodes CASSLGAAVDQETQYF.

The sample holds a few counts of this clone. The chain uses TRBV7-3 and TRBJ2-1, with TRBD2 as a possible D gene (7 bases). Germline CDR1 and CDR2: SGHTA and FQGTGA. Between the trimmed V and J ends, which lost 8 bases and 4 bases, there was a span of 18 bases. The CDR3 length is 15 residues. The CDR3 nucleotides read TGTGCCAGCGCCCCTAGGGGGGGCCGTTACAATGAGCAGTTCTTC. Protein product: CASAPRGGRYNEQFF.

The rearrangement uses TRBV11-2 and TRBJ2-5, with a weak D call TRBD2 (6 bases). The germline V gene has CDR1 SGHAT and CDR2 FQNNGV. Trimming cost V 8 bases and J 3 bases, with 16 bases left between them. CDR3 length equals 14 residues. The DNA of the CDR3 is TGTGCCAGCTCCTCCAGCGGGCATGAAGAGACCCAGTACTTC. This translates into CASSSSGHEETQYF.

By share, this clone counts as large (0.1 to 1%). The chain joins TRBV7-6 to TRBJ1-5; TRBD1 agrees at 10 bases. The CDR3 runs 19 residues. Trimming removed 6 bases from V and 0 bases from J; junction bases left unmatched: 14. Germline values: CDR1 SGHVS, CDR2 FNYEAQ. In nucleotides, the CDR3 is TGTGCCAGCAGACTTCTTTTGACAGGGGGCAGTTATAGCAATCAGCCCCAGCATTTT. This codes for CASRLLLTGGSYSNQPQHF.

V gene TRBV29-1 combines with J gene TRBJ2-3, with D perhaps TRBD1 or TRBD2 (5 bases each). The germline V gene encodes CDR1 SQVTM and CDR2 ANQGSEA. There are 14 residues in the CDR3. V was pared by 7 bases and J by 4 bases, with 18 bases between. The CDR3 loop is CSAGAPEGPDTQYF. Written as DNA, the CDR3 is TGCAGCGCCGGGGCTCCAGAGGGCCCAGATACGCAGTATTTT.

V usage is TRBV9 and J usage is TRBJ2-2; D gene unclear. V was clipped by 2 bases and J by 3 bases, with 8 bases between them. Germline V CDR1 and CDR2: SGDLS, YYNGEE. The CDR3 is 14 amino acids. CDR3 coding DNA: TGTGCCAGCAGCGTTAGGATGGACACCGGGGAGCTGTTTTTT. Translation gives CASSVRMDTGELFF.

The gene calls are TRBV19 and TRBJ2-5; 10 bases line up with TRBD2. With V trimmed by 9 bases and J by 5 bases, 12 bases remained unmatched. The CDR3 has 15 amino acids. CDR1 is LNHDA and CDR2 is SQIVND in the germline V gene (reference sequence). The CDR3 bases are TGTGCCAGCAGATTTTCTAGCGGGAGCTTTGAGACCCAGTACTTC. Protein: CASRFSSGSFETQYF.

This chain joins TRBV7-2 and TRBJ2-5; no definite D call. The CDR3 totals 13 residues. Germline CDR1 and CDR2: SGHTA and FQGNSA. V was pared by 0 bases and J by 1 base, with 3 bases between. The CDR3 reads CASSLAFQETQYF. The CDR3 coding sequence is TGTGCCAGCAGCTTAGCATTCCAAGAGACCCAGTACTTC.

CDR3 residues: CASNQGVGTEAFF. CDR3 in DNA: TGTGCCAGCAACCAGGGTGTTGGGACTGAAGCTTTCTTT. The chain joins TRBV7-8 to TRBJ1-1; D possibly corresponds to TRBD1 (5 bases). This CDR3 is 13 amino acids long. Germline V lookup: CDR1 SGHVS, CDR2 FQNEAQ. The V end was cut by 7 bases, the J end by 5 bases, with 14 bases between.

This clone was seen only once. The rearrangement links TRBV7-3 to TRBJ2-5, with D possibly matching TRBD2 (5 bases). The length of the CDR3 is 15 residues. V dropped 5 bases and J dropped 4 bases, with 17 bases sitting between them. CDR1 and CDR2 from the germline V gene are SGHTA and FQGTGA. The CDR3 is CASSVSRGPGETQYF. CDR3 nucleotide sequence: TGTGCCAGCAGCGTGAGCCGCGGGCCCGGAGAGACCCAGTACTTC.

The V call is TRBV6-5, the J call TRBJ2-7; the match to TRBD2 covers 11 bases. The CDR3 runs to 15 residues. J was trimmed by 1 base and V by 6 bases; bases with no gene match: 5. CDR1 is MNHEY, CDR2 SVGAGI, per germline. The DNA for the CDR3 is TGTGCCAGCAGCCCTCTAGCGGGAGGATCCTACGAGCAGTACTTC. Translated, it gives CASSPLAGGSYEQYF.

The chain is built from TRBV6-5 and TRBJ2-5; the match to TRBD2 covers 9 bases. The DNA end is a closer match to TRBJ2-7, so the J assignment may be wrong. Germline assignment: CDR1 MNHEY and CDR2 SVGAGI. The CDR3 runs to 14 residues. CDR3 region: CASSVAGAGYEQYF. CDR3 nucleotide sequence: TGTGCCAGCAGTGTAGCGGGGGCGGGGTACGAGCAGTACTTC.

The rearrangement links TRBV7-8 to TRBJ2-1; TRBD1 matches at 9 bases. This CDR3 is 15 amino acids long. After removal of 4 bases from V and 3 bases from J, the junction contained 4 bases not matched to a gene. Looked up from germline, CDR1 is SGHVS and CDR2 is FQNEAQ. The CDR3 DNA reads TGTGCCAGCAGCTACCAGGACAGGGGCTACAATGAGCAGTTCTTC. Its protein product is CASSYQDRGYNEQFF.

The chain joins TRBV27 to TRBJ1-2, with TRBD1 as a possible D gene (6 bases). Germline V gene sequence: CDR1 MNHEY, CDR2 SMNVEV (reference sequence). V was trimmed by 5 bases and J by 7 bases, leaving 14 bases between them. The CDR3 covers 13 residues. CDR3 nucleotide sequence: TGTGCCAGCAGTCTTCAGGGGTACGGTGGCTACACCTTC. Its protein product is CASSLQGYGGYTF.

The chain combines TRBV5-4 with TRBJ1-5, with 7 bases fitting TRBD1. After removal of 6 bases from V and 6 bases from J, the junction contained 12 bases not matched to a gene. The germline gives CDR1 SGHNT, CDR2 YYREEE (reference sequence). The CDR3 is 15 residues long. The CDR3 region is CASNSQGRRTQPQHF. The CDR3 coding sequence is TGTGCCAGCAATTCACAGGGGAGGAGGACTCAGCCCCAGCATTTT.

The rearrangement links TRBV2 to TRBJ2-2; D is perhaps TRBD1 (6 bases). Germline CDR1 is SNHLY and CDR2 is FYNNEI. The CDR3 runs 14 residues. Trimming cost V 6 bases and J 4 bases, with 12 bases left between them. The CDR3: CASSVTGSTGELFF. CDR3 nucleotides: TGTGCCAGCAGCGTAACAGGGAGCACCGGGGAGCTGTTTTTT.

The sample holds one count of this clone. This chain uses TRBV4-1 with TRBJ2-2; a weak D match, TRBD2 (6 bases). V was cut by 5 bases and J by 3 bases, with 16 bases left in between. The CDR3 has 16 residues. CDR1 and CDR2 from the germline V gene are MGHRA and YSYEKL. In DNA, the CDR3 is TGCGCCAGCAGCAAAAGCACCGGGGGTCACACCGGGGAGCTGTTTTTT. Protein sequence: CASSKSTGGHTGELFF.

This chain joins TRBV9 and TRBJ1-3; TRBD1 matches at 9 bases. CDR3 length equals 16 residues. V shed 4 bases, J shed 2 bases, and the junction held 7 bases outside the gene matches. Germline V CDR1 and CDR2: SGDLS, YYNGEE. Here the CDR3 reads CASSPWGQGAGNTIYF. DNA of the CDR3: TGTGCCAGCAGCCCCTGGGGACAGGGAGCTGGAAACACCATATATTTT.

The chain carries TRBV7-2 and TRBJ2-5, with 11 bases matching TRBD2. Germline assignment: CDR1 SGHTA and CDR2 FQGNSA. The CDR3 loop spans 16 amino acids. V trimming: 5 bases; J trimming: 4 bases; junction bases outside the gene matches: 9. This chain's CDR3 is CASSTGTSGFTETQYF. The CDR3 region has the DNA TGTGCCAGCAGCACCGGGACTAGCGGCTTTACAGAGACCCAGTACTTC. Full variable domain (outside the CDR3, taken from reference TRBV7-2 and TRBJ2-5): GAGVSQSPSNKVTEKGKDVELRCDPISGHTALYWYRQSLGQGLEFLIYFQGNSAPDKSGLPSDRFSAERTGGSVSTLTIQRTQQEDSAVYLCASSTGTSGFTETQYFGPGTRLLVL.

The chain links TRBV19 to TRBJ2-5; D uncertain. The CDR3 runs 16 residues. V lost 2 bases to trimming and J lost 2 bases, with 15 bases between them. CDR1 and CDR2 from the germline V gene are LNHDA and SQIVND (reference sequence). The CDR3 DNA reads TGTGCCAGTAGTATAACCCCAACCGCCCCACAAGAGACCCAGTACTTC. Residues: CASSITPTAPQETQYF. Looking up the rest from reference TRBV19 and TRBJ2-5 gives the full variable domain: DGGITQSPKYLFRKEGQNVTLSCEQNLNHDAMYWYRQDPGQGLRLIYYSQIVNDFQKGDIAEGYSVSREKKESFPLTVTSAQKNPTAFYLCASSITPTAPQETQYFGPGTRLLVL.

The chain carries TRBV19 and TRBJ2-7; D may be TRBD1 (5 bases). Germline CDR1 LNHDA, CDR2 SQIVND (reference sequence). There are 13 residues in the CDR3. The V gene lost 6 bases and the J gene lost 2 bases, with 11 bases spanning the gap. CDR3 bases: TGTGCCAGTAGATCGCAGGGAACCTACGAGCAGTACTTC. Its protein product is CASRSQGTYEQYF.

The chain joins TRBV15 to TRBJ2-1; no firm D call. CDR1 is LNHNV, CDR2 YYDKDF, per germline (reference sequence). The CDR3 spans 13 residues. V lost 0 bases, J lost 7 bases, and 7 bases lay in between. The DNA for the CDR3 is TGTGCCACCAGCAGAGAGATGATGAATGAGCAGTTCTTC. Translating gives CATSREMMNEQFF.

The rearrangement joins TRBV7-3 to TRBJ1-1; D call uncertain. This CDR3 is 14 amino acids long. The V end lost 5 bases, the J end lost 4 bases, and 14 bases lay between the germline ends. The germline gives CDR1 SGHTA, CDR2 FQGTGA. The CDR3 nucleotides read TGTGCCAGCAGCAAAACGGGCAGGCCCACTGAAGCTTTCTTT. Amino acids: CASSKTGRPTEAFF.

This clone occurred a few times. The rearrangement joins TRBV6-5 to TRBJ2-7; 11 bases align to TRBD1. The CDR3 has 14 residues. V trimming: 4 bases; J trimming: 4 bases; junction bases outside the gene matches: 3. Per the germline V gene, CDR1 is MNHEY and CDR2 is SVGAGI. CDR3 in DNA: TGTGCCAGCAGTTCTGGACAGGGGGCATACGAGCAGTACTTC. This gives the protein CASSSGQGAYEQYF.

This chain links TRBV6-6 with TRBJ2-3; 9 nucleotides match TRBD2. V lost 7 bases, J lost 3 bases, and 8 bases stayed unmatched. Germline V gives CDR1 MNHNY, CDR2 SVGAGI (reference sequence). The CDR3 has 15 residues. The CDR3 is CASTDSGGSTDTQYF. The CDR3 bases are TGTGCCAGCACCGACAGCGGGGGGAGTACAGATACGCAGTATTTT.

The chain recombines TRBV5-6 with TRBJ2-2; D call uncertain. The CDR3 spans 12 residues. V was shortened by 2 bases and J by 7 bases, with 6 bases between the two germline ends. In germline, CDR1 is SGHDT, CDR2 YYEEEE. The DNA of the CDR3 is TGTGCCAGCAGCTTCTGGGGCGGGGAGCTGTTTTTT. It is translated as CASSFWGGELFF.

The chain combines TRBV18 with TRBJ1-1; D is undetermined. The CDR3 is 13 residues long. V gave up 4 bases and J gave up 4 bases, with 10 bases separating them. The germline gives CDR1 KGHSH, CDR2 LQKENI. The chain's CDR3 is CASSQNSITEAFF. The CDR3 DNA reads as TGTGCCAGCTCACAGAACAGCATCACTGAAGCTTTCTTT.